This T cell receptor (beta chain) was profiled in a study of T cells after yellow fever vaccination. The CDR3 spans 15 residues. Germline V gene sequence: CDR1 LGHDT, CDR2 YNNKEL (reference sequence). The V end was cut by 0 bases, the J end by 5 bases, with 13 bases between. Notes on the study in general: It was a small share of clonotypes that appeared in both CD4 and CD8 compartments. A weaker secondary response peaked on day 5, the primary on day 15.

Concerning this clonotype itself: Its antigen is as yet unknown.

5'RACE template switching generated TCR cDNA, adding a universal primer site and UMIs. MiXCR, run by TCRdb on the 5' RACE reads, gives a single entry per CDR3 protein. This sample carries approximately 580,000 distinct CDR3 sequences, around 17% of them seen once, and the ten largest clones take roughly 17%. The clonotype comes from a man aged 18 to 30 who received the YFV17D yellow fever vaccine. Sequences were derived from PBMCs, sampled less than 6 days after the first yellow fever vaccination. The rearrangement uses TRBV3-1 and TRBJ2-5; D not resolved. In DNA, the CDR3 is TGTGCCAGCAGCCAAGATGTAAGGTGGGGTGAGACCCAGTACTTC. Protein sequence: CASSQDVRWGETQYF.